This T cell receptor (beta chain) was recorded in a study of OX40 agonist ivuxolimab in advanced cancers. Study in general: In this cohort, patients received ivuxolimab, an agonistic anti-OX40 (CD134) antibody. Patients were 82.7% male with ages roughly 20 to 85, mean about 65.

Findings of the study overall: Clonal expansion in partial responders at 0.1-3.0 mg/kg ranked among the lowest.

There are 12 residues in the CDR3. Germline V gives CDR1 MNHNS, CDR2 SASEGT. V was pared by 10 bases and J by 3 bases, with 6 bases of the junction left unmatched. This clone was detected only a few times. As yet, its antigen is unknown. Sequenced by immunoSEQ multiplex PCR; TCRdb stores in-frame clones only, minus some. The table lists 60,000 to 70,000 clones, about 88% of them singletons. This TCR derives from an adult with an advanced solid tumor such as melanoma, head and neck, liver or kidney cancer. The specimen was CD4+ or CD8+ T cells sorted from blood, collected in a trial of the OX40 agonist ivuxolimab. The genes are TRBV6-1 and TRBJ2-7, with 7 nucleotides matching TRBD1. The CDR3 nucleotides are TGTGCCATTATCGGACAGGTCTACGAGCAGTACTTC. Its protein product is CAIIGQVYEQYF.